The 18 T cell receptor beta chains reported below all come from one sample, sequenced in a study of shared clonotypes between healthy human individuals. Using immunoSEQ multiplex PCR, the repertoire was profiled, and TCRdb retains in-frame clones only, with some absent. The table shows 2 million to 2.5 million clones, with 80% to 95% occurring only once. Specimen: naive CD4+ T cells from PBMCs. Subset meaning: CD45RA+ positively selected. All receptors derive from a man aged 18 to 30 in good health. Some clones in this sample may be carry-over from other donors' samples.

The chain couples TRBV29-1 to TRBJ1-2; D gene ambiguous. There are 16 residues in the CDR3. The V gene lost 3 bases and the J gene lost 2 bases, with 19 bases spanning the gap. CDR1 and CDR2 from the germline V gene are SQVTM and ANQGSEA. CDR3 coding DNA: TGCAGCGTTGAGGGTAGGATTATACAATCGAACTATGGCTACACCTTC. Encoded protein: CSVEGRIIQSNYGYTF.

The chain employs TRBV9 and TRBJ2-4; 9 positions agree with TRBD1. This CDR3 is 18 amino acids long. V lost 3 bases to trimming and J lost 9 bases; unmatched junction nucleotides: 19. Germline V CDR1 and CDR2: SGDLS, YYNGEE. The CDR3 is CASSAAGQGYGQKGIQYF. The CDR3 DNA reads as TGTGCCAGCAGCGCGGCTGGACAGGGGTATGGACAGAAGGGCATTCAGTACTTC.

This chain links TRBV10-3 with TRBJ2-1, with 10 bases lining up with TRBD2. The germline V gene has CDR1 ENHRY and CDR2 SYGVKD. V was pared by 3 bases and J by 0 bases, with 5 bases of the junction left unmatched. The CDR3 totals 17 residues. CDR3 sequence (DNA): TGTGCCATCAGTGACCCCCGGACTAGCGGCTCCTACAATGAGCAGTTCTTC. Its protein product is CAISDPRTSGSYNEQFF.

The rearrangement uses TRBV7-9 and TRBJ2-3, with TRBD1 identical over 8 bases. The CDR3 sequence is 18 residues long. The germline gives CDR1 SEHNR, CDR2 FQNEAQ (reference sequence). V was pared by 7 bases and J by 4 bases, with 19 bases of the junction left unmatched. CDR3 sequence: CASTPSRGRAVWSDTQYF. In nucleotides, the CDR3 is TGTGCCAGCACTCCCTCCAGGGGGCGAGCGGTTTGGTCAGATACGCAGTATTTT.

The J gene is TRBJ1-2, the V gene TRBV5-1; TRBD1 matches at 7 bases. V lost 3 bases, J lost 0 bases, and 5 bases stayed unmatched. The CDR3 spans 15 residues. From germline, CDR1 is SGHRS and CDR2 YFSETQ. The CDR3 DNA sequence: TGCGCCAGCAGCTCAGGGACAGTTTCTAACTATGGCTACACCTTC. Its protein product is CASSSGTVSNYGYTF.

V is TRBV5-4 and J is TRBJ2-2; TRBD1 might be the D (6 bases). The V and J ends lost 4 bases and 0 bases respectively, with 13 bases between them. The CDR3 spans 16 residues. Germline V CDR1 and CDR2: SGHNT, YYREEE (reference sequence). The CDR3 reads CASSPVQGPNTGELFF. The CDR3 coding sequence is TGTGCCAGCAGCCCGGTACAGGGTCCGAACACCGGGGAGCTGTTTTTT.

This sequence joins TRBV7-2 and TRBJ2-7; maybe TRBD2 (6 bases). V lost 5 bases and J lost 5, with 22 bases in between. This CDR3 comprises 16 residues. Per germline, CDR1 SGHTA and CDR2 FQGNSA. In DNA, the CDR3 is TGTGCCAGCAGCCCACGCCCCCGCACTAGCCTCCACGAGCAGTACTTC. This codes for CASSPRPRTSLHEQYF. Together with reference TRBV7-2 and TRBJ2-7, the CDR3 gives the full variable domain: GAGVSQSPSNKVTEKGKDVELRCDPISGHTALYWYRQSLGQGLEFLIYFQGNSAPDKSGLPSDRFSAERTGGSVSTLTIQRTQQEDSAVYLCASSPRPRTSLHEQYFGPGTRLTVT.

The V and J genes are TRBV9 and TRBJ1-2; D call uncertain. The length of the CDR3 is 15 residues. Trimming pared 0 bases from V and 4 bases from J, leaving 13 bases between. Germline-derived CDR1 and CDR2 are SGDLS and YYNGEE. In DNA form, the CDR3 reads TGTGCCAGCAGCGTAGGCGGGCAGAAGAGCTATGGCTACACCTTC. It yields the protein CASSVGGQKSYGYTF.

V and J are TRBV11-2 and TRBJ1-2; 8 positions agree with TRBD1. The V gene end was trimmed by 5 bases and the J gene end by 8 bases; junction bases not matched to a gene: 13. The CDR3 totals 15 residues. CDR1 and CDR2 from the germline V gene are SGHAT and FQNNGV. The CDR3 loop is CASSPGTGATVGYTF. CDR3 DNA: TGTGCCAGCAGCCCTGGGACAGGCGCCACTGTAGGCTACACCTTC.

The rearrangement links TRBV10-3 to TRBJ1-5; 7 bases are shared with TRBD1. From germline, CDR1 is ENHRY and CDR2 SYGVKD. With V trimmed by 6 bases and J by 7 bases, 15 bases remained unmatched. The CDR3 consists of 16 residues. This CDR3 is CAISQGEQALGQPQHF. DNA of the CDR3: TGTGCCATCAGCCAGGGGGAACAGGCCCTGGGGCAGCCCCAGCATTTT.

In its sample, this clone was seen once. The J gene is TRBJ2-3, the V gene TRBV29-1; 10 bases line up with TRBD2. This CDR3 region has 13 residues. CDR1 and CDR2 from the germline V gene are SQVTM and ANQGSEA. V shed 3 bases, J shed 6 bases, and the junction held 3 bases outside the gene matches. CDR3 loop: CSVEASGSDTQYF. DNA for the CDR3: TGCAGCGTTGAGGCTAGCGGGAGTGATACGCAGTATTTT.

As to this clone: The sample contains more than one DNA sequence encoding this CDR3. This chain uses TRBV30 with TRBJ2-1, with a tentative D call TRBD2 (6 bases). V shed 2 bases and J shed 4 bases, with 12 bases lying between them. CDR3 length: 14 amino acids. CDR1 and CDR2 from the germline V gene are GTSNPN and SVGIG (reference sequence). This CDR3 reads CAWSITGLYNEQFF. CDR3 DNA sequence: TGTGCCTGGAGTATCACGGGACTGTACAATGAGCAGTTCTTC.

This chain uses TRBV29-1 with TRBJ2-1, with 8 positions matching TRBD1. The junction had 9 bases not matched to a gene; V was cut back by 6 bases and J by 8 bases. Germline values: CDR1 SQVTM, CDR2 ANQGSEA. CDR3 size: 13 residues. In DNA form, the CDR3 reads TGCAGCGTCCGGGGCAGGGGGCTCGATGAGCAGTTCTTC. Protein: CSVRGRGLDEQFF.

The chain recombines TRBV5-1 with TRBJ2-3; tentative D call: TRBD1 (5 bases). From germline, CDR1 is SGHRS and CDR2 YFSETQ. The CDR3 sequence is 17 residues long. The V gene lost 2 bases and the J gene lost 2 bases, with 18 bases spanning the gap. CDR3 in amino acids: CASSFQSPRGATDTQYF. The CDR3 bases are TGCGCCAGCAGCTTTCAGAGTCCTCGTGGGGCCACAGATACGCAGTATTTT. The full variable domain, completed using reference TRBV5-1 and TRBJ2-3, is KAGVTQTPRYLIKTRGQQVTLSCSPISGHRSVSWYQQTPGQGLQFLFEYFSETQRNKGNFPGRFSGRQFSNSRSEMNVSTLELGDSALYLCASSFQSPRGATDTQYFGPGTRLTVL.

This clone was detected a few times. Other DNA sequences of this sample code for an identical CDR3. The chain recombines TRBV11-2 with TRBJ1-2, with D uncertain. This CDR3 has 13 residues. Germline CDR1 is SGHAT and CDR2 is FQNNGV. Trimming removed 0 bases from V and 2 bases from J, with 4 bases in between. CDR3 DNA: TGTGCCAGCAGCTTAGATCGAAACTATGGCTACACCTTC. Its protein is CASSLDRNYGYTF. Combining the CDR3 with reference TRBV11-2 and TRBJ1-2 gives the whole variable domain EAGVAQSPRYKIIEKRQSVAFWCNPISGHATLYWYQQILGQGPKLLIQFQNNGVVDDSQLPKDRFSAERLKGVDSTLKIQPAKLEDSAVYLCASSLDRNYGYTFGSGTRLTVV.

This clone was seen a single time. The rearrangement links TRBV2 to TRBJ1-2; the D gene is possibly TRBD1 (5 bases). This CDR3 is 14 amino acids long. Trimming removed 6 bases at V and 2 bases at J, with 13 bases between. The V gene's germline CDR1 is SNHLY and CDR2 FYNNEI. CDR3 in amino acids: CASSGQVTNYGYTF. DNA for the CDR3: TGTGCCAGCAGCGGACAAGTAACAAACTATGGCTACACCTTC. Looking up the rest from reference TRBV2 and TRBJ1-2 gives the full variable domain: EPEVTQTPSHQVTQMGQEVILRCVPISNHLYFYWYRQILGQKVEFLVSFYNNEISEKSEIFDDQFSVERPDGSNFTLKIRSTKLEDSAMYFCASSGQVTNYGYTFGSGTRLTVV.

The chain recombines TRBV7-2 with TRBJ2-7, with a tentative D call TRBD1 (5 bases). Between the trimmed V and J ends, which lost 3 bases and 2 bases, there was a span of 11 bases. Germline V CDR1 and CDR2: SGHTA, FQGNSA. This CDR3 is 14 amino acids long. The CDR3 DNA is TGTGCCAGCAGCTTCAGGGTAGGGACCTACGAGCAGTACTTC. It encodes CASSFRVGTYEQYF.

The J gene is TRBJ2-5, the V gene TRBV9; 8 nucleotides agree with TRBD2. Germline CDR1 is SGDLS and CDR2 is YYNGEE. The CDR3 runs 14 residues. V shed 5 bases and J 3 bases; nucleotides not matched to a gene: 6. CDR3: CASSLAGNKETQYF. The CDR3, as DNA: TGTGCCAGCAGTTTAGCGGGAAACAAAGAGACCCAGTACTTC.